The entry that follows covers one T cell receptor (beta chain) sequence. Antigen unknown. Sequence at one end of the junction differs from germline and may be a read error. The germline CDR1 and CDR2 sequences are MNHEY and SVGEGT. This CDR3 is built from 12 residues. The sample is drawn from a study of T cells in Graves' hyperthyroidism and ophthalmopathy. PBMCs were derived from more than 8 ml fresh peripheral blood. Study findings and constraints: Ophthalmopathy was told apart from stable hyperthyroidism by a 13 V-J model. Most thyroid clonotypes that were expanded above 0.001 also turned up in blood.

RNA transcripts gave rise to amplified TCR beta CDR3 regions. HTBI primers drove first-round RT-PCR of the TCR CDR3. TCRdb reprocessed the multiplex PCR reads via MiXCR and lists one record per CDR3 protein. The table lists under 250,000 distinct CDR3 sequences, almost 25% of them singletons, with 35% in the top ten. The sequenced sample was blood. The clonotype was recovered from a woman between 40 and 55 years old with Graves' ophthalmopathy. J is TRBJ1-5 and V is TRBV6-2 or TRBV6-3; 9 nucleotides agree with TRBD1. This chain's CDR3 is CASSPKGQGIYF. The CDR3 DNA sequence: TGTGCCAGCAGCCCCAAGGGACAGGGAATTTATTTT.